A selection of T cell receptor beta chains follows, all from one sample in a study of blood T cells in healthy people across ages. MiXCR, run by TCRdb on the 5' RACE reads, gives a single entry per CDR3 protein. The table records under 850,000 distinct CDR3 sequences, roughly 34% of them present only once. Sequencing used blood. These receptor sequences come from a man aged 18-30 years in good health. Each CDR3 is given with its conserved first and last residue. D genes are given only for firm matches.

V gene,D gene,J gene,CDR3 protein
TRBV5-1,NA,TRBJ1-6,CASSYSTESSYNSPLHF
TRBV5-1,NA,TRBJ2-7,CASAADSSYEQYF
TRBV5-1,TRBD2,TRBJ2-3,CASSESPGLATDTQYF
TRBV29-1,TRBD1,TRBJ2-7,CSVEGTGNVEQYF
TRBV7-8,NA,TRBJ1-1,CASSLARLTNTEAFF
TRBV3-1,TRBD2,TRBJ2-3,CASSQFLAGGPTDTQYF
TRBV20-1,NA,TRBJ2-5,CSAARGPMYQETQYF
TRBV4-1,NA,TRBJ1-1,CASSLRLQGLNTEAFF
TRBV12-3/TRBV12-4,NA,TRBJ1-5,CASALGALGGPQHF
TRBV5-1,TRBD2,TRBJ2-7,CASSETSGGAESYEQYF
TRBV6-2/TRBV6-3,NA,TRBJ2-3,CASSPGEGLDTQYF
TRBV9,NA,TRBJ2-5,CASSVGDYGTKTQYF
TRBV7-2,NA,TRBJ2-2,CASSVYGETGELFF
TRBV4-3,NA,TRBJ1-1,CASSQDLLGGGVSGDTEAFF
TRBV11-3,TRBD2,TRBJ2-3,CASSPTSGTDTQYF
TRBV12-3/TRBV12-4,TRBD2,TRBJ2-1,CASTPGIAGGYNEQFF
TRBV20-1,NA,TRBJ2-7,CSARWHGFHLNEQYF
TRBV12-3/TRBV12-4,TRBD1,TRBJ1-5,CASSHGQGGQPQHF
TRBV5-6,NA,TRBJ2-3,CASSLDLGLVDTQYF
TRBV4-3,NA,TRBJ2-3,CASSQAERGASTDTQYF
TRBV6-2/TRBV6-3,NA,TRBJ2-2,CASSHLGRAGTGELFF
TRBV4-3,NA,TRBJ2-3,CASSQDIRLHRTPGGTDTQYF
TRBV6-2/TRBV6-3,NA,TRBJ1-5,CASGRTAVGNQPQHF
TRBV7-9,NA,TRBJ1-4,CASSSPSGGTLATKEKLFF
TRBV25-1,NA,TRBJ1-1,CASRVRMNTEAFF
TRBV6-6,TRBD1,TRBJ1-2,CASNRQGSEGYTF
TRBV24-1,NA,TRBJ2-4,CATSDPQKFAKNIQYF
TRBV9,TRBD1,TRBJ2-2,CASSVARDRGHTGELFF
TRBV5-1,TRBD2,TRBJ2-1,CASSLSFGGGPYNEQFF
TRBV12-3/TRBV12-4,NA,TRBJ2-5,CASSFNRGGETQYF
TRBV5-6,NA,TRBJ2-1,CASSALAGYNEQFF
TRBV2,NA,TRBJ1-2,CASRTLDSLRGYTF
TRBV7-2,TRBD2,TRBJ2-3,CASSHRTSADTQYF
TRBV5-1,NA,TRBJ1-6,CASSLGRDNSPLHF
TRBV30,NA,TRBJ2-5,CAWRAGRHQETQYF
TRBV29-1,NA,TRBJ1-2,CSVEQGGYGYTF
TRBV15,NA,TRBJ2-2,CATRGETDTGELFF
TRBV11-2,NA,TRBJ2-3,CASSRTHAGTPESTDTQYF
TRBV7-2,TRBD1,TRBJ1-2,CASSLGGTGNCGYTF
TRBV27,TRBD1,TRBJ2-7,CASSYGTGRYEQYF
TRBV19,NA,TRBJ2-1,CASSKEGIESFGSYNEQFF
TRBV5-1,TRBD1,TRBJ1-1,CASSPGQGMDTEAFF
TRBV12-3/TRBV12-4,NA,TRBJ1-2,CASSPDGQNYGYTF
TRBV20-1,TRBD1,TRBJ2-1,CSATQGAMDNEQFF
TRBV20-1,TRBD1,TRBJ2-4,CSARATGENIQYF
TRBV10-3,TRBD1,TRBJ2-4,CAISESGQGENIQYF
TRBV6-2/TRBV6-3,NA,TRBJ1-4,CASRTDNNEKLFF
TRBV2,NA,TRBJ1-5,CASSEVGGLRNQPQHF
TRBV9,TRBD1,TRBJ2-1,CASSARAGQEIYNEQFF
TRBV12-3/TRBV12-4,NA,TRBJ2-7,CASSPDGPYEQYF
TRBV2,TRBD1,TRBJ1-1,CASSVGRGENTEAFF
TRBV7-2,NA,TRBJ2-1,CASSLGAHNNEQFF
TRBV4-3,NA,TRBJ2-6,CASSQDKGDDYSGANVLTF
TRBV5-6,TRBD2,TRBJ2-3,CASDRGGTTDTQYF
TRBV3-1,NA,TRBJ2-5,CASSQLPAAGETQYF
TRBV7-8,NA,TRBJ1-1,CASSPVSENTEAFF